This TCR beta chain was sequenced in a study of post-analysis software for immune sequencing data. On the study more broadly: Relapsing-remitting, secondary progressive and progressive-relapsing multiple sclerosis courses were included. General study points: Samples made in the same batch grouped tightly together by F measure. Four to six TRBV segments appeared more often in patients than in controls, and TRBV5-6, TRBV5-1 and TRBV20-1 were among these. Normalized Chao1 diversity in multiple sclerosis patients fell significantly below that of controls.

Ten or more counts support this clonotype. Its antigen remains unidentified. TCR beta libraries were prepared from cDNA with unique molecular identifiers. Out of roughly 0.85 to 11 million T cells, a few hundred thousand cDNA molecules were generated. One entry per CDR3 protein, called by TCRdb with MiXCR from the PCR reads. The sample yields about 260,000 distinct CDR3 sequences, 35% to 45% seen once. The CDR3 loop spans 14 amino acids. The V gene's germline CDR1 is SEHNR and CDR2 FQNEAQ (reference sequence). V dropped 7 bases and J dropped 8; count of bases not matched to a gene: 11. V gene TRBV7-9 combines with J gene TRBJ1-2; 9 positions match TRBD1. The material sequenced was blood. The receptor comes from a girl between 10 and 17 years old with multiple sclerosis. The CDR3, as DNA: TGTGCCAGCACCCTCACACAGGGGGCACAGGGCTACACCTTC. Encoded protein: CASTLTQGAQGYTF.